Following are 3 T cell receptor beta chains from one sample sequenced in a study of blood T cell repertoires in COVID-19. Clones were sequenced by immunoSEQ multiplex PCR, and TCRdb holds only the in-frame ones, with some missing. The sample lists 55,000 to 70,000 clones; about 80% were seen once. Sample: peripheral blood. The receptors here all came from a woman aged 60-75 years with acute or convalescent COVID-19.

The rearrangement uses TRBV30 and TRBJ1-5, with a tentative D call TRBD1 (6 bases). The CDR3 extends over 14 amino acids. V shed 5 bases and J shed 4 bases, with 15 bases lying between them. CDR1 and CDR2 (germline): GTSNPN, SVGIG (reference sequence). CDR3 DNA: TGTGCCTGGGGGAGGGGGGGAAGGAATCAGCCCCAGCATTTT. As protein: CAWGRGGRNQPQHF.

V is TRBV7-2 and J is TRBJ1-1, with D perhaps matching TRBD1 (6 bases). V dropped 3 bases and J dropped 1 base, with 9 bases sitting between them. The germline V gene encodes CDR1 SGHTA and CDR2 FQGNSA. The CDR3 length is 14 residues. The CDR3 nucleotides are TGTGCCAGCAGCTTTGGGGGCAGGAACACTGAAGCTTTCTTT. Its protein product is CASSFGGRNTEAFF.

The chain is built from TRBV30 and TRBJ1-1; D unresolved. The CDR3 runs to 13 residues. Germline CDR1 is GTSNPN and CDR2 is SVGIG (reference sequence). V was trimmed by 5 bases and J by 0 bases, leaving 10 bases between them. In DNA form, the CDR3 reads TGTGCCTGGGTCAGCGTCATGAACACTGAAGCTTTCTTT. It specifies CAWVSVMNTEAFF.